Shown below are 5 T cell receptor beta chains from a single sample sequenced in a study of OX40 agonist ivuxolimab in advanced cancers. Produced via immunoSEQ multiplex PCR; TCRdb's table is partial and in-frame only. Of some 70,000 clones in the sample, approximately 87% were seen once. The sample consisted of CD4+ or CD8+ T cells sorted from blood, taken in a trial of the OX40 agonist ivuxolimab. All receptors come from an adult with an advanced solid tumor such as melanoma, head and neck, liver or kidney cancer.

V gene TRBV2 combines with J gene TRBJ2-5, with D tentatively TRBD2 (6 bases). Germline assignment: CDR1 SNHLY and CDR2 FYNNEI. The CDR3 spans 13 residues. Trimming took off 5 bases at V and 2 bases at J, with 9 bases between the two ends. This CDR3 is CASSRGGQETQYF. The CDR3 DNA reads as TGTGCCAGCAGTAGGGGAGGACAAGAGACCCAGTACTTC.

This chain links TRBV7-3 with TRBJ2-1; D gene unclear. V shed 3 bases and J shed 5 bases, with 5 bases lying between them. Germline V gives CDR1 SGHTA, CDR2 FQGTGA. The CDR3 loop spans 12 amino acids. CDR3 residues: CASSFLNNEQFF. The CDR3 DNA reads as TGTGCCAGCAGCTTTTTAAACAATGAGCAGTTCTTC.

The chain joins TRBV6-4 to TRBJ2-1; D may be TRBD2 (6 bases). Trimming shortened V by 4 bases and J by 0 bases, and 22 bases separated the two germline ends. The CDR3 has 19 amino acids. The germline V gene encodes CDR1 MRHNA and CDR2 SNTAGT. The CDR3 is CASSVLASTGKSSYNEQFF. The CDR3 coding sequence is TGTGCCAGCAGTGTCCTAGCGAGTACTGGCAAAAGCTCCTACAATGAGCAGTTCTTC.

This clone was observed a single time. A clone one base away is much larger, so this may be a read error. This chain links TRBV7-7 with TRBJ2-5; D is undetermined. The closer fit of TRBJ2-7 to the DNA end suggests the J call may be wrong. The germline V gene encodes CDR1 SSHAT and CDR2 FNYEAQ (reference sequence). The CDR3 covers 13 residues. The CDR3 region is CASSLDGSYEQYF. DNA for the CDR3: TGTGCTAGCAGCTTAGACGGCAGCTACGAGCAGTACTTC.

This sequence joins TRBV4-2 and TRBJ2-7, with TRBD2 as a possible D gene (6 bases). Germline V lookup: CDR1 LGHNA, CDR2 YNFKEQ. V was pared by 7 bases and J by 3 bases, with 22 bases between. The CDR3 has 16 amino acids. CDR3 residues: CASTPGGSGVGYEQYF. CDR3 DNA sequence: TGTGCCAGCACCCCGGGCGGTTCGGGGGTCGGCTACGAGCAGTACTTC.